The 27 T cell receptor beta chains below were found in one sample sequenced in a study of blood T cell repertoires in COVID-19. Data came from immunoSEQ multiplex PCR; TCRdb stores just in-frame clones and leaves some out. This table has 150,000 to 180,000 clones, approximately 85% appearing once. The material sequenced was peripheral blood. These receptors were obtained from a man aged 55 to 70 with COVID-19, enrolled during active disease.

This sequence joins TRBV6-2 or TRBV6-3 and TRBJ2-3; TRBD2 matches at 9 bases. The CDR3 consists of 15 residues. Germline V gives CDR1 MNHEY, CDR2 SVGEGT. Losses at the gene ends were 2 bases for V and 5 bases for J; bases not matched to a gene: 5. CDR3 in amino acids: CASSYAGGYRDTQYF. The CDR3 DNA reads TGTGCCAGCAGTTACGCGGGGGGGTATAGAGATACGCAGTATTTT.

The V call is TRBV12-5, the J call TRBJ2-3; no firm D call. Germline assignment: CDR1 LGHNT and CDR2 FRNRAP. Trimming removed 8 bases from V and 1 base from J, with 7 bases in between. The CDR3 contains 12 residues. DNA of the CDR3: TGTGCTAGTACCCGGGGCACAGATACGCAGTATTTT. Encoded protein: CASTRGTDTQYF.

The chain employs TRBV25-1 and TRBJ1-1; TRBD1 matches 7 bases. This CDR3 contains 13 residues. With V trimmed by 9 bases and J by 6 bases, 10 bases remained unmatched. Germline values: CDR1 MGHDK, CDR2 SYGVNS. The DNA for the CDR3 is TGTGCCAGTAAAGGCGGAGGGGGCCCTGAAGCTTTCTTT. Translated: CASKGGGGPEAFF.

The rearrangement links TRBV28 to TRBJ2-7, with a possible D match to TRBD1 (6 bases). The CDR3 has 14 amino acids. Trimming shortened V by 3 bases and J by 6 bases, and 15 bases separated the two germline ends. Per germline, CDR1 MDHEN and CDR2 SYDVKM. The CDR3 is CASSLVQGRLEQYF. CDR3 DNA: TGTGCCAGCAGTTTGGTACAGGGCCGTCTCGAGCAGTACTTC.

The chain links TRBV6-4 to TRBJ2-1; TRBD1 matches at 8 bases. The germline CDR1 and CDR2 sequences are MRHNA and SNTAGT. J lost 3 bases, V lost 2 bases, and 3 bases had no gene match. This CDR3 contains 15 residues. CDR3 in DNA: TGTGCCAGCAGTGACGCTGGACAGGGCTACAATGAGCAGTTCTTC. Its translation: CASSDAGQGYNEQFF.

The CDR3: CASSYRTGGTGELFF. The DNA of the CDR3 is TGTGCCAGCAGCTACAGGACAGGGGGAACCGGGGAGCTGTTTTTT. The chain combines TRBV5-6 with TRBJ2-2; the match to TRBD1 covers 10 bases. Trimming removed 3 bases from V and 5 bases from J; junction bases left unmatched: 4. CDR3 length equals 15 residues. Germline V CDR1 and CDR2: SGHDT, YYEEEE.

CDR3 sequence (DNA): TGTGCCAGCAGTTACTCCCCGTTACGACTAGCGGGGGGTAGCAATGAGCAGTTCTTC. Protein product: CASSYSPLRLAGGSNEQFF. The V and J genes are TRBV6-2 or TRBV6-3 and TRBJ2-1; 13 bases agree with TRBD2. V was clipped by 0 bases and J by 6 bases; unmatched bases: 11. Germline V lookup: CDR1 MNHEY, CDR2 SVGEGT. This CDR3 comprises 19 residues.

This clone was detected once. The rearrangement joins TRBV24-1 to TRBJ2-5, with a possible D match to TRBD2 (6 bases). The CDR3 runs to 15 residues. The germline V and J ends were trimmed by 3 bases and 5 bases, with 15 bases remaining between them. CDR1 is KGHDR and CDR2 is SFDVKD in the germline V gene. This CDR3 reads CATSDPSGVSETQYF. The CDR3 bases are TGTGCCACCAGTGATCCCTCGGGAGTCTCGGAGACCCAGTACTTC.

A remark on this clone: At one boundary the junction diverges from the germline segment, which might be a read error. This chain connects TRBV7-7 to TRBJ2-3, with D hard to call. The CDR3 is made up of 14 amino acids. Germline values: CDR1 SSHAT, CDR2 FNYEAQ (reference sequence). The CDR3 DNA sequence: TGTGCTAGCAGCTCCGCCTATCTTACAGATACGCAGTATTTT. Encoded protein: CASSSAYLTDTQYF.

This clone has a single count. The chain joins TRBV30 to TRBJ2-3; 9 bases are shared with TRBD1. The ends lost 2 bases at V and 2 bases at J; junction bases unmatched: 5. In germline, CDR1 is GTSNPN, CDR2 SVGIG (reference sequence). This CDR3 is built from 15 residues. CDR3: CAWSLTGGLTDTQYF. The CDR3 DNA reads TGTGCCTGGAGTTTGACAGGGGGGCTCACAGATACGCAGTATTTT.

The CDR3: CASSYSRDRWNYGYTF. The CDR3 bases are TGTGCCAGCAGTTACTCTCGGGACAGATGGAACTATGGCTACACCTTC. This chain connects TRBV6-5 to TRBJ1-2, with 7 bases matching TRBD1. Trimming cost V 0 bases and J 2 bases; bases outside gene matches: 6. CDR1 and CDR2 from the germline V gene are MNHEY and SVGAGI. The CDR3 totals 16 residues.

The chain uses TRBV10-3 and TRBJ1-6; 10 bases are shared with TRBD1. The CDR3 sequence is 14 residues long. Germline CDR1 ENHRY, CDR2 SYGVKD. V lost 8 bases to trimming and J lost 6 bases; unmatched junction nucleotides: 4. CDR3 residues: CAIGGTGVNSPLHF. Here the CDR3 DNA reads TGTGCCATCGGAGGGACAGGGGTTAATTCACCCCTCCACTTT.

In its sample, this clone was seen once. The junction and the germline gene differ at one end; a read error may be behind it. CDR3 residues: CATRDGRGGIEAFF. CDR3 coding DNA: TGTGCCACCCGTGACGGGCGGGGTGGGATTGAAGCTTTCTTT. The V call is TRBV24-1, the J call TRBJ1-1, with D uncertain. The germline V gene encodes CDR1 KGHDR and CDR2 SFDVKD. This CDR3 has 14 residues.

The CDR3 sequence is CASSLGQGSTEAFF. In DNA, the CDR3 is TGTGCCAGCAGCCTTGGACAGGGGTCAACTGAAGCTTTCTTT. The rearrangement uses TRBV3-1 (or the pseudogene TRBV3-2) and TRBJ1-1; 9 positions match TRBD1. Germline loops: CDR1 LGHDT, CDR2 YNNKEL (reference sequence). V shed 4 bases and J 5 bases; nucleotides not matched to a gene: 5. CDR3 size: 14 residues.

V is TRBV7-9 and J is TRBJ1-1, with 9 bases identical to TRBD1. The CDR3 spans 14 residues. Germline trimming cut 4 bases from V and 6 bases from J; bases unmatched to any gene: 6. Germline V gene sequence: CDR1 SEHNR, CDR2 FQNEAQ (reference sequence). The CDR3 DNA reads TGTGCCAGCAGCTCGGGACAGGGTAGGCCTGAAGCTTTCTTT. As protein: CASSSGQGRPEAFF.

This sequence joins TRBV24-1 and TRBJ1-1; D is unresolved. Per germline, CDR1 KGHDR and CDR2 SFDVKD. With 7 bases removed from V and 1 base from J, the gap between germline ends came to 9 bases. The CDR3 totals 13 residues. The CDR3 is CATSSTANTEAFF. The CDR3 nucleotides are TGTGCCACCAGCTCTACAGCGAACACTGAAGCTTTCTTT.

The CDR3, as DNA: TGTGCCAGCAGCCAAGACCAGAGACTGGGTGCCGCAGGGGAGCTGTTTTTT. It translates to CASSQDQRLGAAGELFF. The gene calls are TRBV4-2 and TRBJ2-2; D remains unclear. Germline CDR1 reads LGHNA; CDR2 reads YNFKEQ. Trimming removed 0 bases at V and 8 bases at J, with 19 bases between. This CDR3 contains 17 residues.

This clone was found once. This chain joins TRBV5-8 and TRBJ2-3; 8 nucleotides match TRBD2. With V trimmed by 0 bases and J by 2 bases, 8 bases remained unmatched. This CDR3 is 17 amino acids long. Per the germline V gene, CDR1 is SGHTS and CDR2 is YDEGEE. The CDR3 loop reads CASSLGSGRYSTDTQYF. CDR3 bases: TGTGCCAGCAGCTTGGGGAGCGGGAGATATTCCACAGATACGCAGTATTTT. The entire variable domain, with the rest obtained from reference TRBV5-8 and TRBJ2-3, is as follows: EAGVTQSPTHLIKTRGQQATLRCSPISGHTSVYWYQQALGLGLQFLLWYDEGEERNRGNFPPRFSGRQFPNYSSELNVNALELEDSALYLCASSLGSGRYSTDTQYFGPGTRLTVL.

The CDR3 region has the DNA TGTGCCAGCAGCTCGACTAGGGAAAACACAGATACGCAGTATTTT. Its protein product is CASSSTRENTDTQYF. The chain combines TRBV7-9 with TRBJ2-3, with a weak D call TRBD2 (6 bases). The CDR3 is 15 amino acids. V dropped 4 bases and J dropped 2 bases, with 13 bases sitting between them. Germline-derived CDR1 and CDR2 are SEHNR and FQNEAQ (reference sequence).

This clone was recorded only once. The chain links TRBV7-2 to TRBJ2-5, with a tentative D call TRBD2 (5 bases). Germline V gene sequence: CDR1 SGHTA, CDR2 FQGNSA. This CDR3 spans 16 amino acids. V was pared by 1 base and J by 1 base, with 13 bases between. The CDR3 DNA sequence: TGTGCCAGCAGCTTAGGTGGTACTAGAGGCCAAGAGACCCAGTACTTC. Translation: CASSLGGTRGQETQYF.

The chain links TRBV28 to TRBJ1-3; D perhaps matches TRBD1 (6 bases). Per the germline V gene, CDR1 is MDHEN and CDR2 is SYDVKM. V was clipped by 3 bases and J by 2 bases, with 14 bases between them. This CDR3 spans 16 amino acids. Here the CDR3 reads CASSLIPRQAGNTIYF. The DNA of the CDR3 is TGTGCCAGCAGTTTGATCCCGAGACAGGCTGGAAACACCATATATTTT.

The rearrangement joins TRBV9 to TRBJ2-3; possibly TRBD2 for D (5 bases). Germline V lookup: CDR1 SGDLS, CDR2 YYNGEE. CDR3 length: 15 amino acids. V was cut by 3 bases and J by 1 base, with 12 bases left in between. The CDR3 sequence is CASSAARTGTDTQYF. The CDR3 nucleotides are TGTGCCAGCAGCGCCGCCCGGACTGGCACAGATACGCAGTATTTT. Full variable domain (outside the CDR3, taken from reference TRBV9 and TRBJ2-3): DSGVTQTPKHLITATGQRVTLRCSPRSGDLSVYWYQQSLDQGLQFLIQYYNGEERAKGNILERFSAQQFPDLHSELNLSSLELGDSALYFCASSAARTGTDTQYFGPGTRLTVL.

The chain joins TRBV7-9 to TRBJ2-7; the match to TRBD2 covers 8 bases. Losses at the gene ends were 6 bases for V and 2 bases for J; bases not matched to a gene: 6. This CDR3 is 14 amino acids long. The germline V gene has CDR1 SEHNR and CDR2 FQNEAQ (reference sequence). CDR3 nucleotide sequence: TGTGCCAGCAGGAACCCGGGAGGGACCTACGAGCAGTACTTC. It codes for CASRNPGGTYEQYF.

This chain uses TRBV19 with TRBJ2-1; the D is unclear. In germline, CDR1 is LNHDA, CDR2 SQIVND (reference sequence). Trimming removed 1 base from V and 7 bases from J, with 8 bases in between. The CDR3 extends over 13 amino acids. Here the CDR3 reads CASSIAGRNEQFF. The CDR3 DNA reads as TGTGCCAGTAGTATAGCAGGTAGGAATGAGCAGTTCTTC.

The chain joins TRBV15 to TRBJ2-5; TRBD2 matches at 8 bases. Trimming at V came to 0 bases and at J to 5 bases, leaving 5 bases not matched to a gene. CDR3 length: 15 amino acids. CDR1 is LNHNV and CDR2 is YYDKDF in the germline V gene (reference sequence). The CDR3 DNA reads TGTGCCACCAGCAGAGATAGGACTAGCAGTGAGACCCAGTACTTC. Its protein is CATSRDRTSSETQYF.

This clone was counted only a few times. The chain combines TRBV10-3 with TRBJ1-1; no definite D call. This CDR3 is 13 amino acids long. Germline CDR1 is ENHRY and CDR2 is SYGVKD. V lost 8 bases, J lost 1 base, and 11 bases lay in between. CDR3 amino acids: CAIGSNTNTEAFF. The CDR3, as DNA: TGTGCCATCGGTTCGAACACGAACACTGAAGCTTTCTTT.

The V and J genes are TRBV11-2 and TRBJ1-1; D remains ambiguous. V was clipped by 1 base and J by 7 bases, with 7 bases between them. CDR3 length equals 12 residues. Germline lookup yields CDR1 SGHAT and CDR2 FQNNGV. DNA of the CDR3: TGTGCCAGCAGCTTAGGTGCAGGTGAAGCTTTCTTT. Translated: CASSLGAGEAFF.